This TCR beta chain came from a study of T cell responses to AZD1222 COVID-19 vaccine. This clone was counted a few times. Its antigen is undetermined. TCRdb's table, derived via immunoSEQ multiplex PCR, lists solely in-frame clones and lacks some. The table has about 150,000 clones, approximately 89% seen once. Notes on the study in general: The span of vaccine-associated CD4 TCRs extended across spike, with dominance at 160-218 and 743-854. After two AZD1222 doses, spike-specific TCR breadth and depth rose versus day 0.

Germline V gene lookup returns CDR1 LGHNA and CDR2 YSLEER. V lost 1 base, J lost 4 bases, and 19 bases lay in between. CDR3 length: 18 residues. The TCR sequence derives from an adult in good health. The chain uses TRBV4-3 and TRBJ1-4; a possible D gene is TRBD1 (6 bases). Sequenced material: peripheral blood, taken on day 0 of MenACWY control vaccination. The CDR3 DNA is TGCGCCAGCAGCCAAGTACAGGGAAGCCGGGGTAATAATGAAAAACTGTTTTTT. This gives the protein CASSQVQGSRGNNEKLFF.